Included here is one TCR beta chain sequence, with context. The data originate from a study of blood T cell repertoires in COVID-19. Study at large: Sites in the United States, Italy and Spain provided acute and convalescent COVID-19 samples.

Germline V lookup: CDR1 SGHAT, CDR2 FQDESV (reference sequence). With 1 base removed from V and 0 bases from J, the gap between germline ends came to 7 bases. The CDR3 contains 16 residues. Study processing details: By means of reference gene primer amplification, nucleated cell counts were estimated. Only in-frame clones appear in the TCRdb table, and some are missing; sequencing was by immunoSEQ multiplex PCR. V, J and clone size derive from that table, while D and trimming were established from the DNA sequence. Here the sample spans approximately 210,000 clones, roughly 94% being singletons. Sequencing was carried out using peripheral blood. The sequence came from a man aged 25-45 years with acute or convalescent COVID-19. This sequence joins TRBV11-1 and TRBJ2-6; no clear D gene. CDR3 in DNA: TGTGCCAGCAGCTTAGGGCCGCCCTCTGGGGCCAACGTCCTGACTTTC. It specifies CASSLGPPSGANVLTF.